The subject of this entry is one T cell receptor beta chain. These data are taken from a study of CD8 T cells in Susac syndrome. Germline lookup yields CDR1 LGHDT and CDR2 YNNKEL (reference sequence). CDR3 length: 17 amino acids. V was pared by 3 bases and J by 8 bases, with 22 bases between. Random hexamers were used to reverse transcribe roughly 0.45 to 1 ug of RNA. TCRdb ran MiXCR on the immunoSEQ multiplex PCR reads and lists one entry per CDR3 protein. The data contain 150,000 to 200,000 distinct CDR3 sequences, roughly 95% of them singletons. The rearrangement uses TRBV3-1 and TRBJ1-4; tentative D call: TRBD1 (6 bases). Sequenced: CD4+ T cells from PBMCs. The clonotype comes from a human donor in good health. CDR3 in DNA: TGTGCCAGCAGCCACTGGCAAGAACCAGGGGCGTCAGAAAAACTGTTTTTT. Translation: CASSHWQEPGASEKLFF.